What follows is one T cell receptor beta chain and its context. The assay was immunoSEQ multiplex PCR, and TCRdb's table has in-frame clones only and misses some. In the table there are approximately 410,000 clones, around nine tenths of which are singletons. Germline V gene sequence: CDR1 SQVTM, CDR2 ANQGSEA. This CDR3 contains 13 residues. With V trimmed by 7 bases and J by 2 bases, 3 bases remained unmatched. The data were obtained in a study of Ad26.COV2.S vaccination and SARS-CoV-2 variants. The wider study: Into the muscle, Ad26.COV2.S was dosed once or twice, 56 days apart.

Treatment denoted: some 19 received Ad26.COV2.S at low or high dose, single or two shots; 5 received placebo; per-sample allocation not given. Sampling occurred on day 63 after the first vaccine or placebo injection. An 18-55-year-old adult in Boston served as donor. Ad26.COV2.S expressed prefusion-stabilized spike from the original Wuhan strain. The sequence was collected from a person between 18 and 60 years old who received the Ad26.COV2.S COVID-19 vaccine or a placebo. This chain links TRBV29-1 with TRBJ2-7; TRBD1 aligns across 12 bases. This sample comprised peripheral blood, obtained in a trial of Ad26.COV2.S vaccine versus placebo. In nucleotides, the CDR3 is TGCAGCGCCCGGGACAGGGGGCCCTACGAGCAGTACTTC. Translating it yields CSARDRGPYEQYF.